One sample yielded the 17 T cell receptor beta chains listed below, sequenced in a study of blood T cell repertoires in COVID-19. Assay used: immunoSEQ multiplex PCR; TCRdb lists only in-frame clones, some missing. The table includes approximately 500,000 clones, 88% detected once. Sequencing was carried out using PBMCs or T cells enriched from blood (not recorded which). All receptors come from a middle-aged woman who had recovered from COVID-19.

This sequence joins TRBV4-1 and TRBJ2-1, with TRBD2 matching over 14 bases. Trimming cost V 4 bases and J 8 bases; bases outside gene matches: 4. The CDR3 contains 15 residues. Germline loops: CDR1 MGHRA, CDR2 YSYEKL. The DNA for the CDR3 is TGCGCCAGCAGCCTGGGGACTAGCGGGAGCGATGAGCAGTTCTTC. This codes for CASSLGTSGSDEQFF.

As concerns this clone: This CDR3 is also generated by other DNA sequences in the sample. This sequence joins TRBV5-1 and TRBJ2-3, with TRBD2 identical over 10 bases. Germline V CDR1 and CDR2: SGHRS, YFSETQ. The CDR3 is 16 residues long. J gave up 1 base and V 0 bases, and 2 bases lay outside the gene matches. The CDR3: CASSLGLAGGTDTQYF. The CDR3 DNA follows: TGCGCCAGCAGCTTGGGGCTAGCGGGGGGCACAGATACGCAGTATTTT. Complete variable domain (other parts from reference TRBV5-1 and TRBJ2-3): KAGVTQTPRYLIKTRGQQVTLSCSPISGHRSVSWYQQTPGQGLQFLFEYFSETQRNKGNFPGRFSGRQFSNSRSEMNVSTLELGDSALYLCASSLGLAGGTDTQYFGPGTRLTVL.

This clone has just one count. This chain links TRBV20-1 with TRBJ2-1; 10 bases fit TRBD2. Germline CDR1 reads DFQATT; CDR2 reads SNEGSKA (reference sequence). This CDR3 comprises 20 residues. J gave up 1 base and V 3 bases, and 18 bases lay outside the gene matches. CDR3 nucleotide sequence: TGCAGTGCTAGTCCCCCGACTAGCGGGCCCCCCCGTCGGTCCTACAATGAGCAGTTCTTC. Its translation: CSASPPTSGPPRRSYNEQFF.

The chain is built from TRBV18 and TRBJ2-3, with 9 nucleotides matching TRBD1. CDR3 length: 15 amino acids. Germline V gives CDR1 KGHSH, CDR2 LQKENI. The ends lost 3 bases at V and 6 bases at J; junction bases unmatched: 7. As DNA, the CDR3 is TGTGCCAGCTCACCCACAGGGGGCAGTGGGGATACGCAGTATTTT. This sequence encodes CASSPTGGSGDTQYF.

V usage is TRBV3-1 (or the pseudogene TRBV3-2) and J usage is TRBJ2-5; TRBD2 aligns across 7 bases. Trimming at V came to 4 bases and at J to 0 bases, leaving 2 bases not matched to a gene. The CDR3 consists of 14 residues. Germline loops: CDR1 LGHDT, CDR2 YNNKEL (reference sequence). CDR3 sequence reads: CASSRGTNQETQYF. Written as DNA, the CDR3 is TGTGCCAGCAGCCGAGGGACTAACCAAGAGACCCAGTACTTC.

As regards this clone: The sample carries other DNA sequences with the same CDR3. The chain has TRBV6-5 and TRBJ1-4; D might be TRBD1 (5 bases). This CDR3 has 13 residues. Germline V gene lookup returns CDR1 MNHEY and CDR2 SVGAGI. The V end lost 6 bases, the J end lost 9 bases, and 14 bases lay between the germline ends. The CDR3 DNA follows: TGTGCCAGCAGCATAGCGGGGCCTCAAAAACTGTTTTTT. This gives the protein CASSIAGPQKLFF.

This chain joins TRBV7-9 and TRBJ1-4, with 9 bases that match TRBD1. Germline trimming cut 3 bases from V and 9 bases from J; bases unmatched to any gene: 8. The CDR3 consists of 15 residues. The V gene's germline CDR1 is SEHNR and CDR2 FQNEAQ (reference sequence). The CDR3 loop reads CASSFGTGPVQKLFF. The CDR3, as DNA: TGTGCCAGCAGCTTTGGGACAGGGCCGGTGCAAAAACTGTTTTTT.

This clone was recorded a few times. The chain carries TRBV7-2 and TRBJ2-5; tentative D call: TRBD1 (6 bases). V shed 0 bases and J shed 7 bases, with 9 bases lying between them. CDR3 length: 13 residues. Germline-derived CDR1 and CDR2 are SGHTA and FQGNSA. CDR3: CASSLAGRGTQYF. CDR3 DNA sequence: TGTGCCAGCAGCTTAGCGGGCAGGGGGACCCAGTACTTC.

V usage is TRBV7-2 and J usage is TRBJ2-7, with a possible D match to TRBD1 (5 bases). The V end lost 1 base, the J end lost 2 bases, and 15 bases lay between the germline ends. This CDR3 spans 16 amino acids. CDR1 is SGHTA and CDR2 is FQGNSA in the germline V gene. The CDR3 loop reads CASSLDPVTATYEQYF. For the CDR3, the DNA is TGTGCCAGCAGCTTAGATCCCGTGACAGCGACCTACGAGCAGTACTTC.

CDR3 in amino acids: CASSLGAGSSYEQYF. Here the CDR3 DNA reads TGTGCCAGCAGCTTAGGGGCGGGTAGCTCCTACGAGCAGTACTTC. The J gene is TRBJ2-7, the V gene TRBV7-9; maybe TRBD2 (5 bases). This CDR3 has 15 amino acids. Trimming stripped 1 base from V and 0 bases from J, with 10 bases between. CDR1 and CDR2 from the germline V gene are SEHNR and FQNEAQ (reference sequence). Full variable domain (missing parts from reference TRBV7-9 and TRBJ2-7): DTGVSQNPRHKITKRGQNVTFRCDPISEHNRLYWYRQTLGQGPEFLTYFQNEAQLEKSRLLSDRFSAERPKGSFSTLEIQRTEQGDSAMYLCASSLGAGSSYEQYFGPGTRLTVT.

The chain employs TRBV4-3 and TRBJ2-1; possible D gene TRBD2, 5 bases. This CDR3 region has 12 residues. Looked up from germline, CDR1 is LGHNA and CDR2 is YSLEER. V dropped 3 bases and J dropped 7 bases, with 7 bases sitting between them. The CDR3: CASSQTTNEQFF. The CDR3 DNA is TGCGCCAGCAGCCAGACTACAAATGAGCAGTTCTTC.

The chain links TRBV27 to TRBJ2-7; tentatively, D is TRBD2 (6 bases). The CDR3 has 15 residues. V gave up 0 bases and J gave up 5 bases, with 14 bases separating them. Per the germline V gene, CDR1 is MNHEY and CDR2 is SMNVEV (reference sequence). The CDR3 nucleotides are TGTGCCAGCAGTTTATCCCGGAGGGGAGAGCACGAGCAGTACTTC. This codes for CASSLSRRGEHEQYF.

CDR3 protein: CASSQSLNEKLFF. CDR3 coding DNA: TGCGCCAGCAGCCAATCTCTTAATGAAAAACTGTTTTTT. V is TRBV4-3 and J is TRBJ1-4; D remains unclear. Per germline, CDR1 LGHNA and CDR2 YSLEER. V lost 2 bases and J lost 4, with 5 bases in between. This CDR3 has 13 amino acids.

The V gene is TRBV5-4, the J gene TRBJ1-6; D uncertain. Per the germline V gene, CDR1 is SGHNT and CDR2 is YYREEE (reference sequence). With 3 bases removed from V and 7 bases from J, the gap between germline ends came to 5 bases. The CDR3 loop spans 12 amino acids. The CDR3 sequence: CASSSENSPLHF. The CDR3 bases are TGTGCCAGCAGCTCCGAGAATTCACCCCTCCACTTT.

This chain uses TRBV15 with TRBJ2-1; TRBD1 agrees at 9 bases. From germline, CDR1 is LNHNV and CDR2 YYDKDF (reference sequence). The CDR3 covers 12 residues. The trim removed 5 bases at V and 7 bases at J, leaving 0 bases unmatched. In DNA form, the CDR3 reads TGTGCCACCAGCGGACAGGGGAATGAGCAGTTCTTC. This sequence encodes CATSGQGNEQFF.

The rearrangement joins TRBV11-2 to TRBJ2-7; perhaps TRBD1 as D (6 bases). This CDR3 is built from 14 residues. V lost 3 bases to trimming and J lost 2 bases, with 11 bases between them. Germline CDR1 and CDR2: SGHAT and FQNNGV. The CDR3 coding sequence is TGTGCCAGCAGCTTTGGGTCAGGGGCCTACGAGCAGTACTTC. Amino acids: CASSFGSGAYEQYF.

This clone was recorded once. The genes are TRBV29-1 and TRBJ2-7, with 12 bases fitting TRBD1. CDR3 size: 18 residues. The V segment lost 1 base and the J segment 6 bases; nucleotides outside the gene matches: 16. Germline values: CDR1 SQVTM, CDR2 ANQGSEA. CDR3 region: CSVEVLGGTGGALGEQYF. DNA of the CDR3: TGCAGCGTTGAAGTTCTAGGAGGGACAGGGGGCGCTCTGGGCGAGCAGTACTTC.